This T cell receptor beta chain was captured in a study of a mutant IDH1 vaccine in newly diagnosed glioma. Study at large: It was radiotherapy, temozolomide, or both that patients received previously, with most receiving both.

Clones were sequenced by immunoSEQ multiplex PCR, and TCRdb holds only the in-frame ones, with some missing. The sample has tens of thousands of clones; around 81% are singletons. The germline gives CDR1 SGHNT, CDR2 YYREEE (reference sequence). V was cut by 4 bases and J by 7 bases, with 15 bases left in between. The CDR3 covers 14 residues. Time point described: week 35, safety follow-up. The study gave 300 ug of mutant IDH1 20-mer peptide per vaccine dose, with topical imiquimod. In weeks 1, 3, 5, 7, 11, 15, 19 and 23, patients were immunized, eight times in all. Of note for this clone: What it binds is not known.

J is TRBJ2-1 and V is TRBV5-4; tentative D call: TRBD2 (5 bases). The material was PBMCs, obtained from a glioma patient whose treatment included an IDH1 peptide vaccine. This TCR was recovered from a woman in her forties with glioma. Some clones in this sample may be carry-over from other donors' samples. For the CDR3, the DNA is TGTGCCAGCAGCCCGGGGTCCCGGAGTAATGAGCAGTTCTTC. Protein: CASSPGSRSNEQFF.